This passage covers 13 T cell receptor beta chains from one sample sequenced in a study of T-cell reconstitution after alpha-beta-depleted transplantation in children. As it was prepared, the TCRbeta library received unique molecular identifiers. From the PCR reads, TCRdb called clonotypes with MiXCR, one entry per CDR3 protein. The data hold more than 200,000 distinct CDR3 sequences, with 7.5% to 10% observed a single time. Sequencing was performed on PBMCs from the stem cell graft donor, taken from the stem cell graft. Receptors originate from a human donor who donated a stem cell graft to a child with SCID.

This clonotype showed up many times. For the CDR3, the DNA is TGTGCCAGTAGTAGACTTCACACAGATACGCAGTATTTT. As protein: CASSRLHTDTQYF. The V gene is TRBV19, the J gene TRBJ2-3; D is uncertain. The CDR3 is made up of 13 amino acids. Trimming stripped 4 bases from V and 2 bases from J, with 7 bases between. From germline, CDR1 is LNHDA and CDR2 SQIVND (reference sequence).

Many counts were recorded for this clonotype. The genes are TRBV19 and TRBJ2-4; 10 bases map to TRBD2. V was pared by 6 bases and J by 0 bases, with 11 bases of the junction left unmatched. The CDR3 totals 18 residues. The germline V gene has CDR1 LNHDA and CDR2 SQIVND (reference sequence). CDR3 sequence: CASSPERGGPVAKNIQYF. CDR3 DNA: TGTGCCAGTAGCCCCGAGCGGGGGGGTCCTGTAGCCAAAAACATTCAGTACTTC.

This clonotype has at least ten counts. The rearrangement uses TRBV7-8 and TRBJ1-5, with TRBD1 as a possible D gene (5 bases). CDR1 SGHVS and CDR2 FQNEAQ come from the germline V gene. The CDR3 length is 15 residues. With 5 bases removed from V and 0 bases from J, the gap between germline ends came to 11 bases. CDR3 in DNA: TGTGCCAGCAGCACGGGGGTGTATAGCAATCAGCCCCAGCATTTT. It is translated as CASSTGVYSNQPQHF.

This clonotype was observed many times. This chain joins TRBV12-3 or TRBV12-4 and TRBJ1-5; tentative D call: TRBD1 (6 bases). The CDR3 has 14 residues. V shed 6 bases and J shed 0 bases, with 9 bases lying between them. Here the CDR3 DNA reads TGTGCCAGCAGCATGGACAGTAGCAATCAGCCCCAGCATTTT. Its translation: CASSMDSSNQPQHF.

Many counts were recorded for this clonotype. This sequence joins TRBV4-1 and TRBJ1-5, with D perhaps matching TRBD1 (6 bases). The germline gives CDR1 MGHRA, CDR2 YSYEKL. The CDR3 is made up of 15 amino acids. The V end was cut by 2 bases, the J end by 7 bases, with 15 bases between. The CDR3 loop reads CASSQIPHRDQPQHF. The CDR3 nucleotides are TGCGCCAGCAGCCAAATACCACACAGGGACCAGCCCCAGCATTTT.

This clonotype occurred many times. The chain uses TRBV25-1 and TRBJ1-1; 11 nucleotides agree with TRBD1. With V trimmed by 6 bases and J by 4 bases, 7 bases remained unmatched. Per the germline V gene, CDR1 is MGHDK and CDR2 is SYGVNS. The CDR3 length is 15 residues. CDR3 nucleotides: TGTGCCAGCAGAGCACCAGGGACAGGGGGCACTGAAGCTTTCTTT. It codes for CASRAPGTGGTEAFF. The full variable domain, completed using reference TRBV25-1 and TRBJ1-1, is EADIYQTPRYLVIGTGKKITLECSQTMGHDKMYWYQQDPGMELHLIHYSYGVNSTEKGDLSSESTVSRIRTEHFPLTLESARPSHTSQYLCASRAPGTGGTEAFFGQGTRLTVV.

This rearrangement joins TRBV7-6 to TRBJ2-1; 10 bases line up with TRBD2. The CDR3 loop spans 17 amino acids. Losses at the gene ends were 5 bases for V and 4 bases for J; bases not matched to a gene: 11. CDR1 is SGHVS, CDR2 FNYEAQ, per germline. The CDR3 DNA reads TGTGCCAGCAGCCTCCTCCAAGGGACTAGCGTATACAATGAGCAGTTCTTC. This encodes CASSLLQGTSVYNEQFF.

Many counts were recorded for this clonotype. V usage is TRBV27 and J usage is TRBJ2-3, with D unclear. CDR3 length equals 14 residues. Germline V CDR1 and CDR2: MNHEY, SMNVEV (reference sequence). V lost 6 bases to trimming and J lost 6 bases, with 16 bases between them. CDR3 in DNA: TGTGCCAGCAGACGTTCGGGCTCGAAGGATACGCAGTATTTT. Translation: CASRRSGSKDTQYF.

The chain employs TRBV19 and TRBJ2-1; TRBD1 is a possible D gene (6 bases). The CDR3 is 14 amino acids. V dropped 6 bases and J dropped 7 bases, with 16 bases sitting between them. Germline-derived CDR1 and CDR2 are LNHDA and SQIVND (reference sequence). The CDR3 loop reads CASRSAGAGNEQFF. In DNA, the CDR3 is TGTGCCAGTAGATCAGCAGGGGCCGGGAATGAGCAGTTCTTC.

Ten or more counts support this clonotype. The rearrangement uses TRBV7-3 and TRBJ2-1; 10 bases match TRBD2. CDR1 is SGHTA and CDR2 is FQGTGA in the germline V gene. The CDR3 totals 15 residues. Trimming removed 0 bases from V and 8 bases from J; junction bases left unmatched: 4. DNA for the CDR3: TGTGCCAGCAGCTTAACGCTAGCGGGGGAGTATGAGCAGTTCTTC. It codes for CASSLTLAGEYEQFF.

V is TRBV5-1 and J is TRBJ2-1, with TRBD1 identical over 7 bases. The germline CDR1 and CDR2 sequences are SGHRS and YFSETQ. CDR3 length: 16 residues. V shed 4 bases, J shed 0 bases, and the junction held 7 bases outside the gene matches. This chain's CDR3 is CASSVMGQNSYNEQFF. CDR3 bases: TGCGCCAGCAGCGTGATGGGACAGAACTCCTACAATGAGCAGTTCTTC. The full variable domain, rest sourced from reference TRBV5-1 and TRBJ2-1, is KAGVTQTPRYLIKTRGQQVTLSCSPISGHRSVSWYQQTPGQGLQFLFEYFSETQRNKGNFPGRFSGRQFSNSRSEMNVSTLELGDSALYLCASSVMGQNSYNEQFFGPGTRLTVL.

This clonotype was seen repeatedly, ten times or more. The chain carries TRBV29-1 and TRBJ1-2, with 10 nucleotides matching TRBD1. V lost 6 bases and J lost 5; bases outside the gene matches: 6. This CDR3 has 13 residues. Germline CDR1 is SQVTM and CDR2 is ANQGSEA. CDR3 in amino acids: CSVRDRGGYGYTF. For the CDR3, the DNA is TGCAGCGTCCGGGACAGGGGTGGTTATGGCTACACCTTC.

This clonotype was picked up many times. The CDR3 protein is CASSSRQNQPQHF. The DNA of the CDR3 is TGTGCCAGCAGCTCACGACAGAATCAGCCCCAGCATTTT. The rearrangement links TRBV7-2 to TRBJ1-5, with D perhaps TRBD1 (5 bases). Trimming shortened V by 4 bases and J by 4 bases, and 8 bases separated the two germline ends. Germline CDR1 is SGHTA and CDR2 is FQGNSA. The CDR3 has 13 residues.